The present TCR beta chain was sequenced within a study of T cell responses to AZD1222 COVID-19 vaccine. General observations from the study: The sample set comprised mostly white British donors with more females, and clonal diversity was possibly underestimated. No day 14 peak samples; only post-peak repertoires were characterized.

Here immunoSEQ multiplex PCR was the method, and the copy in TCRdb shows in-frame clones only, minus some. The profile shows 150,000 to 200,000 clones, roughly 93% of them singletons. With respect to this clone: Antigen: not known.

Sample: peripheral blood, taken on day 0 of AZD1222 vaccination. The sequence was collected from an adult in good health.

The CDR3 sequence: CASSLGPTTGNTIYF. The CDR3 DNA reads TGTGCCAGCAGCTTGGGGCCGACCACTGGAAACACCATATATTTT. The chain recombines TRBV7-9 with TRBJ1-3; the D gene is possibly TRBD1 (5 bases). Trimming cost V 3 bases and J 2 bases, with 11 bases left between them. The CDR3 has 15 residues. Germline-derived CDR1 and CDR2 are SEHNR and FQNEAQ (reference sequence).